This TCR beta chain was recorded in a study of blood T cell repertoires in COVID-19. Losses at the gene ends were 6 bases for V and 2 bases for J; bases not matched to a gene: 6. Germline V gene data show CDR1 as ENHRY and CDR2 as SYGVKD. This CDR3 region has 14 residues. Using immunoSEQ multiplex PCR, the repertoire was profiled, and TCRdb retains in-frame clones only, with some absent. The sample gives some 47,000 clones, around 90% of which show up once; over 20% is in the top ten. Sample: peripheral blood. The chain carries TRBV10-3 and TRBJ2-7, with TRBD2 matching 8 bases. This clonotype was obtained from a woman older than 75 in a cohort sampled during active or convalescent COVID-19. DNA of the CDR3: TGTGCCATCAGAACTACTAGCGGACCCTACGAGCAGTACTTC. Translating gives CAIRTTSGPYEQYF.